This TCR beta chain was sequenced for a study of breast tumors, draining lymph nodes, adjacent tissues. Study conclusions and caveats: Luminal-like breast cancer showed significantly higher tumor–nontumor repertoire similarity than basal-like. Most tumor T cells seemingly derive from lymph node, then expand in tumor. Data only fit, rather than demonstrated, lymph node origin of most tumor T cells. Compared with lymph nodes, tumors were less diverse; compared with nontumor tissue, more.

In its sample, this clonotype was seen many times. No antigen is known for it. Breast cancer patients provided tissue from their axillary draining lymph nodes. The V and J ends lost 6 bases and 2 bases, in that order; junction bases with no gene match: 8. The CDR3 is 15 residues long. TCRdb analysed the multiplex PCR reads with MiXCR anew, one entry per CDR3 protein. The sample lists some 120,000 distinct CDR3 sequences; 20% were seen once. This chain uses TRBV12-3 or TRBV12-4 with TRBJ2-7; 9 bases line up with TRBD2. The TCR was taken from a female donor with breast cancer. Some clones in this sample may be carry-over from other donors' samples. Sample: axillary lymph node tissue. In nucleotides, the CDR3 is TGTGCCAGCAGCCGTTTGGCGGGAGGGCCCTACGAGCAGTACTTC. It specifies CASSRLAGGPYEQYF.